A single TCR beta chain is shown here with its context. Germline assignment: CDR1 SEHNR and CDR2 FQNEAQ (reference sequence). The junction had 7 bases not matched to a gene; V was cut back by 6 bases and J by 4 bases. This CDR3 has 15 amino acids. This entry belongs to a study of blood T cell repertoires in COVID-19. Using immunoSEQ multiplex PCR, the repertoire was profiled, and TCRdb retains in-frame clones only, with some absent. The repertoire consists of under 95,000 clones, with around 90% occurring once and the leading ten covering approximately 4.8%. The specimen sequenced was peripheral blood. This TCR was recovered from a human donor in a cohort sampled during active COVID-19. V usage is TRBV7-9 and J usage is TRBJ1-4; TRBD1 matches 8 bases. CDR3 DNA: TGTGCCAGCAGACACGACAGGGGCATTAATGAAAAACTGTTTTTT. Translated: CASRHDRGINEKLFF.